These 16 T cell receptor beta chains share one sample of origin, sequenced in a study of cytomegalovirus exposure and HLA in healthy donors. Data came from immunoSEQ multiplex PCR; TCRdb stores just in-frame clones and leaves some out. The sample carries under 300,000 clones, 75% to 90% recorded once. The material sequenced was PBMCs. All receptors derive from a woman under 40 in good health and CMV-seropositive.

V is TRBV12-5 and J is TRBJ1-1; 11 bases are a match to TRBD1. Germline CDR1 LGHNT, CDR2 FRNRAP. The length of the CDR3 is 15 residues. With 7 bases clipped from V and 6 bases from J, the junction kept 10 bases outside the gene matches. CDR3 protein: CASAGTGQGVPEAFF. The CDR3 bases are TGTGCTAGTGCAGGAACGGGACAGGGGGTTCCTGAAGCTTTCTTT.

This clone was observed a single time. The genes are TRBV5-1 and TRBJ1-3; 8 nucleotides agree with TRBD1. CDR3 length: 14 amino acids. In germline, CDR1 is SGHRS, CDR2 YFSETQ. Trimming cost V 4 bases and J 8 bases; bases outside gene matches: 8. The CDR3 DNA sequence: TGCGCCAGCAGCCCGACAGGGGAGGAACACACCATATATTTT. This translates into CASSPTGEEHTIYF.

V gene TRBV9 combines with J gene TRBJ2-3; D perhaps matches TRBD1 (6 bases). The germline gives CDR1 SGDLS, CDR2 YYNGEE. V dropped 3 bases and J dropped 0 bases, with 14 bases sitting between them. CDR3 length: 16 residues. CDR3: CASSGTQGISTDTQYF. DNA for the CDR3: TGTGCCAGCAGCGGAACACAGGGCATTAGCACAGATACGCAGTATTTT.

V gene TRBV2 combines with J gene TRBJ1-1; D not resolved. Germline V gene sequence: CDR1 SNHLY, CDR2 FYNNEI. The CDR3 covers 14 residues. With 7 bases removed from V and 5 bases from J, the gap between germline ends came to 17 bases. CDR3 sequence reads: CASNKKNRQTEAFF. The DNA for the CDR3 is TGTGCCAGCAATAAAAAAAACAGACAAACTGAAGCTTTCTTT.

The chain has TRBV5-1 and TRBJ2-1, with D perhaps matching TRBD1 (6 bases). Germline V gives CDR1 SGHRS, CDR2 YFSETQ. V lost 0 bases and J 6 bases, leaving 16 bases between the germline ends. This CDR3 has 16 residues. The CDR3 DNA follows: TGCGCCAGCAGCTTGGGCGTAGGGGGAGTGGCCAATGAGCAGTTCTTC. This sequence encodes CASSLGVGGVANEQFF.

The CDR3 spells CATSRDSGSGNTIYF. CDR3 in DNA: TGTGCCACCAGCAGAGATTCAGGATCTGGAAACACCATATATTTT. The J gene is TRBJ1-3, the V gene TRBV15; unclear D gene. With 0 bases removed from V and 1 base from J, the gap between germline ends came to 7 bases. Germline lookup yields CDR1 LNHNV and CDR2 YYDKDF (reference sequence). The CDR3 runs to 15 residues.

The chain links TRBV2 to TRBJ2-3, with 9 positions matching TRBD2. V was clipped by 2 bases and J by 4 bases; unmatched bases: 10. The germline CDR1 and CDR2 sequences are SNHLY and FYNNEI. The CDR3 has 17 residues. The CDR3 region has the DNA TGTGCCAGCAGTGAAAGGGGGCGGGAGGGTGGCGCAGATACGCAGTATTTT. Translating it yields CASSERGREGGADTQYF.

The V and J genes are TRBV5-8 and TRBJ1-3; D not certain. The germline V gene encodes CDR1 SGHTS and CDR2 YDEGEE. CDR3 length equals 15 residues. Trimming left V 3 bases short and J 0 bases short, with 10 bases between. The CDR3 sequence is CASSSQDHSGNTIYF. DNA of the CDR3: TGTGCCAGCAGCTCGCAGGATCACTCTGGAAACACCATATATTTT. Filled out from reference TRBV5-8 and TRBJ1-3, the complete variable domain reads EAGVTQSPTHLIKTRGQQATLRCSPISGHTSVYWYQQALGLGLQFLLWYDEGEERNRGNFPPRFSGRQFPNYSSELNVNALELEDSALYLCASSSQDHSGNTIYFGEGSWLTVV.

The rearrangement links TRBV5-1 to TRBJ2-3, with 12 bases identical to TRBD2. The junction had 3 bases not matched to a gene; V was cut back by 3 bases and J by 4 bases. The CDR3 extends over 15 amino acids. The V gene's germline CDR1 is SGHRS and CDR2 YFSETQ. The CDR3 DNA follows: TGCGCCAGCAGCTACCTAGCGGGAGGGCCAGATACGCAGTATTTT. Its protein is CASSYLAGGPDTQYF.

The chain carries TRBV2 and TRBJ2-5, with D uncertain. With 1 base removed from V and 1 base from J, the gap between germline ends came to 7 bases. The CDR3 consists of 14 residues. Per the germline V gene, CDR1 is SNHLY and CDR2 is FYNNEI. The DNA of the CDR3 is TGTGCCAGCAGTGAAGAGCTAACCCAAGAGACCCAGTACTTC. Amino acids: CASSEELTQETQYF.

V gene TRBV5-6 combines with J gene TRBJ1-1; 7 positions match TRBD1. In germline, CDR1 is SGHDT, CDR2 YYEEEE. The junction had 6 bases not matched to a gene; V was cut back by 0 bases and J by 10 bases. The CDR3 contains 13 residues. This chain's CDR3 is CASSLGGPGGAFF. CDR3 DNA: TGTGCCAGCAGCTTGGGTGGCCCAGGGGGAGCTTTCTTT.

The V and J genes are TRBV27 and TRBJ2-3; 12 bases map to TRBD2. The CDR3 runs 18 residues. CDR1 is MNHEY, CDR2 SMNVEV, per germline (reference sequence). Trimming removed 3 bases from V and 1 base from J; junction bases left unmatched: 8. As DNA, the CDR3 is TGTGCCAGCAGTTTCGGCCTAGCGGGAGGGCCTGGCACAGATACGCAGTATTTT. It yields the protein CASSFGLAGGPGTDTQYF.

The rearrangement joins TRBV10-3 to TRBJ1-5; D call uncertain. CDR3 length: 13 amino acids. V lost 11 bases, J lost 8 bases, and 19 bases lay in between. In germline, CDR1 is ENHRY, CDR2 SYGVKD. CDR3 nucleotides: TGTGCCTCCGCTGGAGGTTATGACGAGCCCCAGCATTTT. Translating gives CASAGGYDEPQHF.

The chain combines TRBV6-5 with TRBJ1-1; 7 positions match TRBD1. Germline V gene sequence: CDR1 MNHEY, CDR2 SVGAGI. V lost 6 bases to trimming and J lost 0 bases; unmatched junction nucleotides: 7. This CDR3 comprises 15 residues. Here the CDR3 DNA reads TGTGCCAGCAGCACAGACAGGGAGATGAACACTGAAGCTTTCTTT. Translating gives CASSTDREMNTEAFF.

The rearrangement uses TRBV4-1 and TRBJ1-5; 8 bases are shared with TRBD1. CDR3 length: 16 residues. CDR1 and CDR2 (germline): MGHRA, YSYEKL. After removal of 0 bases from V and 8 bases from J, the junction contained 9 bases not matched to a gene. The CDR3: CASSQEAGGLSEPQHF. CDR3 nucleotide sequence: TGCGCCAGCAGCCAAGAGGCAGGGGGCTTATCGGAGCCCCAGCATTTT.

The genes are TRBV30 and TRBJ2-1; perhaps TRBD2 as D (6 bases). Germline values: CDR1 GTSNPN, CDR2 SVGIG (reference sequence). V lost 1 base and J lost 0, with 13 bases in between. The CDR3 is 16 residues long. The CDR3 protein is CAWSDTGAFSYNEQFF. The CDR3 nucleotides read TGTGCCTGGAGTGATACGGGAGCCTTCTCCTACAATGAGCAGTTCTTC. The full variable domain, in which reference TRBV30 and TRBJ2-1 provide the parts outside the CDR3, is SQTIHQWPATLVQPVGSPLSLECTVEGTSNPNLYWYRQAAGRGLQLLFYSVGIGQISSEVPQNLSASRPQDRQFILSSKKLLLSDSGFYLCAWSDTGAFSYNEQFFGPGTRLTVL.